What follows are 19 T cell receptor beta chains derived from one specimen sequenced in a study of T cell responses to AZD1222 COVID-19 vaccine. Sequencing was performed with immunoSEQ multiplex PCR; in TCRdb, only in-frame clones are kept and a portion is missing. This sample carries roughly 120,000 clones, roughly 88% of them seen once, and the ten largest clones take roughly 1.6%. Here the sequenced sample was peripheral blood, taken on day 0 of AZD1222 vaccination. The receptors shown here come from an adult in good health.

This chain links TRBV3-1 (or the pseudogene TRBV3-2) with TRBJ2-5; 8 positions match TRBD1. The germline gives CDR1 LGHDT, CDR2 YNNKEL (reference sequence). The V segment lost 4 bases and the J segment 5 bases; nucleotides outside the gene matches: 12. There are 16 residues in the CDR3. DNA of the CDR3: TGTGCCAGCAGCCCCTTGGGGCAGGGGGCATGGGAGACCCAGTACTTC. It yields the protein CASSPLGQGAWETQYF.

The rearrangement uses TRBV19 and TRBJ1-3; 10 bases fit TRBD1. This CDR3 contains 14 residues. Trimming removed 7 bases from V and 4 bases from J; junction bases left unmatched: 4. Germline V gives CDR1 LNHDA, CDR2 SQIVND (reference sequence). This CDR3 reads CASKRTGGGNTIYF. The DNA of the CDR3 is TGTGCCAGTAAGAGGACAGGGGGAGGAAACACCATATATTTT.

This clone occurred a few times. The chain joins TRBV2 to TRBJ1-2; D ambiguous. Trimming shortened V by 2 bases and J by 4 bases, and 11 bases separated the two germline ends. CDR1 is SNHLY and CDR2 is FYNNEI in the germline V gene. This CDR3 region has 14 residues. CDR3 sequence (DNA): TGTGCCAGCAGTGAATTGGGATCTAGCTATGGCTACACCTTC. The encoded protein is CASSELGSSYGYTF.

The chain recombines TRBV5-3 with TRBJ1-2; TRBD1 is a possible D gene (5 bases). TRBV5-3 is an ORF for which the function is uncertain. The CDR3 loop spans 14 amino acids. Trimming cost V 1 base and J 6 bases, with 13 bases left between them. CDR3 coding DNA: TGTGCCAGAAGCTTGATTACGGGGCACCATGGCTACACCTTC. It is translated as CARSLITGHHGYTF.

The count of this clone is one. The chain couples TRBV7-6 to TRBJ1-2, with TRBD1 matching 8 bases. With 4 bases clipped from V and 4 bases from J, the junction kept 8 bases outside the gene matches. Germline CDR1 is SGHVS and CDR2 is FNYEAQ. This CDR3 has 15 residues. The CDR3: CASSSLDRDAYGYTF. The CDR3 nucleotides read TGTGCCAGCAGCTCTCTGGACAGGGATGCCTATGGCTACACCTTC. The entire variable domain, with the rest obtained from reference TRBV7-6 and TRBJ1-2, is as follows: GAGVSQSPRYKVTKRGQDVALRCDPISGHVSLYWYRQALGQGPEFLTYFNYEAQQDKSGLPNDRFSAERPEGSISTLTIQRTEQRDSAMYRCASSSLDRDAYGYTFGSGTRLTVV.

The gene calls are TRBV11-2 and TRBJ2-2, with D hard to call. Trimming pared 5 bases from V and 5 bases from J, leaving 15 bases between. Germline-derived CDR1 and CDR2 are SGHAT and FQNNGV. This CDR3 comprises 15 residues. DNA for the CDR3: TGTGCCAGCAGCCCTCTTCGGGTGGGTACCGGGGAGCTGTTTTTT. Amino acid sequence: CASSPLRVGTGELFF. The whole variable domain, filled in from reference TRBV11-2 and TRBJ2-2, reads EAGVAQSPRYKIIEKRQSVAFWCNPISGHATLYWYQQILGQGPKLLIQFQNNGVVDDSQLPKDRFSAERLKGVDSTLKIQPAKLEDSAVYLCASSPLRVGTGELFFGEGSRLTVL.

The chain's CDR3 is CASSQGNNQPQHF. The CDR3 DNA reads TGTGCCAGCAGCCAAGGGAACAATCAGCCCCAGCATTTT. This chain uses TRBV14 with TRBJ1-5; D ambiguous. The V end was cut by 1 base, the J end by 3 bases, with 4 bases between. Germline values: CDR1 SGHDN, CDR2 FVKESK. The length of the CDR3 is 13 residues. The full variable domain, with the rest looked up from reference TRBV14 and TRBJ1-5, is EAGVTQFPSHSVIEKGQTVTLRCDPISGHDNLYWYRRVMGKEIKFLLHFVKESKQDESGMPNNRFLAERTGGTYSTLKVQPAELEDSGVYFCASSQGNNQPQHFGDGTRLSIL.

The chain links TRBV5-1 to TRBJ2-2; 7 bases are a match to TRBD1. CDR1 is SGHRS and CDR2 is YFSETQ in the germline V gene. V was clipped by 3 bases and J by 3 bases; unmatched bases: 8. The CDR3 spans 16 residues. CDR3 in amino acids: CASSSEQGRDTGELFF. The CDR3 DNA is TGCGCCAGCAGCTCGGAACAGGGGAGAGACACCGGGGAGCTGTTTTTT.

This chain joins TRBV19 and TRBJ1-1; 8 nucleotides line up with TRBD1. Germline assignment: CDR1 LNHDA and CDR2 SQIVND (reference sequence). V gave up 6 bases and J gave up 6 bases; unmatched junction bases: 9. This CDR3 has 14 residues. The CDR3 reads CASSVTGVNAEAFF. The DNA of the CDR3 is TGTGCCAGTAGCGTGACAGGGGTTAACGCTGAAGCTTTCTTT.

The chain uses TRBV11-2 and TRBJ2-3, with 11 bases lining up with TRBD2. The CDR3 spans 15 residues. The ends lost 3 bases at V and 6 bases at J; junction bases unmatched: 5. Per the germline V gene, CDR1 is SGHAT and CDR2 is FQNNGV. The CDR3 region has the DNA TGTGCCAGCAGCTTTAGCGGGGGGGCAAGGGATACGCAGTATTTT. Its protein is CASSFSGGARDTQYF.

This clone showed up just once. This chain links TRBV9 with TRBJ1-1, with a tentative D call TRBD1 (5 bases). This CDR3 region has 15 residues. V was pared by 1 base and J by 6 bases, with 16 bases between. Germline V gives CDR1 SGDLS, CDR2 YYNGEE. Here the CDR3 DNA reads TGTGCCAGCAGCGTAAGGGGACGGAGGGGATCTGAAGCTTTCTTT. Protein: CASSVRGRRGSEAFF.

The rearrangement uses TRBV5-1 and TRBJ2-7, with D possibly being TRBD1 (6 bases). V shed 0 bases and J shed 5 bases, with 12 bases lying between them. Germline CDR1 and CDR2: SGHRS and YFSETQ. The CDR3 runs 14 residues. The CDR3 loop is CASSLDREGDEQYF. CDR3 nucleotides: TGCGCCAGCAGCTTGGACAGGGAAGGTGACGAGCAGTACTTC.

J is TRBJ2-1 and V is TRBV10-2; D possibly corresponds to TRBD1 (5 bases). Germline loops: CDR1 WSHSY, CDR2 SAAADI. CDR3 length: 14 amino acids. Trimming cost V 6 bases and J 8 bases, with 17 bases left between them. CDR3 loop: CASRKWQGIDEQFF. CDR3 DNA sequence: TGCGCCAGCAGGAAGTGGCAGGGAATCGATGAGCAGTTCTTC.

This clone was seen only a few times. This chain links TRBV19 with TRBJ2-2; D call uncertain. Deletions cut 7 bases from V and 6 bases from J, with 18 bases between. The germline V gene encodes CDR1 LNHDA and CDR2 SQIVND (reference sequence). CDR3 size: 15 residues. The CDR3 sequence is CASNPIVHRAGELFF. The CDR3 DNA reads as TGTGCCAGTAATCCCATCGTACACCGCGCCGGGGAGCTGTTTTTT. Full variable domain (missing parts from reference TRBV19 and TRBJ2-2): DGGITQSPKYLFRKEGQNVTLSCEQNLNHDAMYWYRQDPGQGLRLIYYSQIVNDFQKGDIAEGYSVSREKKESFPLTVTSAQKNPTAFYLCASNPIVHRAGELFFGEGSRLTVL.

This chain joins TRBV6-5 and TRBJ1-5, with 7 bases identical to TRBD1. Trimming took 4 bases from V and 5 from J; bases not matched to a gene: 11. Germline V gives CDR1 MNHEY, CDR2 SVGAGI. The CDR3 totals 16 residues. CDR3 loop: CASSSSPTGSDQPQHF. The CDR3, as DNA: TGTGCCAGCAGTTCTTCCCCGACAGGGTCGGATCAGCCCCAGCATTTT.

The V call is TRBV6-5, the J call TRBJ1-1; no definite D call. Germline V gives CDR1 MNHEY, CDR2 SVGAGI. This CDR3 is 16 amino acids long. V was shortened by 0 bases and J by 3 bases, with 14 bases between the two germline ends. The CDR3 DNA is TGTGCCAGCAGTTACTCGATCGGACGGAGGGACACTGAAGCTTTCTTT. This sequence encodes CASSYSIGRRDTEAFF.

The CDR3 spells CASSFDSSNYGYTF. The CDR3 DNA follows: TGCGCCAGCAGCTTCGACAGTTCTAACTATGGCTACACCTTC. The chain has TRBV5-1 and TRBJ1-2; D might be TRBD1 (5 bases). CDR1 and CDR2 (germline): SGHRS, YFSETQ. V was trimmed by 2 bases and J by 0 bases, leaving 8 bases between them. The CDR3 is 14 amino acids.

The V call is TRBV18, the J call TRBJ2-4, with D perhaps matching TRBD1 (6 bases). The V gene lost 6 bases and the J gene lost 0 bases, with 12 bases spanning the gap. The CDR3 is 15 residues long. Germline-derived CDR1 and CDR2 are KGHSH and LQKENI. Written as DNA, the CDR3 is TGTGCCAGCTCCTTCGGACAGTTAGCCAAAAACATTCAGTACTTC. It specifies CASSFGQLAKNIQYF. The full variable domain, with the rest looked up from reference TRBV18 and TRBJ2-4, is NAGVMQNPRHLVRRRGQEARLRCSPMKGHSHVYWYRQLPEEGLKFMVYLQKENIIDESGMPKERFSAEFPKEGPSILRIQQVVRGDSAAYFCASSFGQLAKNIQYFGAGTRLSVL.

V usage is TRBV7-3 and J usage is TRBJ2-1, with D possibly matching TRBD1 (6 bases). Per germline, CDR1 SGHTA and CDR2 FQGTGA. This CDR3 has 15 residues. The V end lost 5 bases, the J end lost 7 bases, and 18 bases lay between the germline ends. CDR3 coding DNA: TGTGCCAGCAGCCCAGCCCCGGACAGAATAAATGAGCAGTTCTTC. Translation gives CASSPAPDRINEQFF.